Given below is one TCR beta chain in context. The clone's antigen remains unknown. Base quality data are lacking; no much larger clone is found one base away. This sample is part of a study of beta chain features in type 1 diabetes (dated by TCRdb to 2017 to 2018). Describing the broader study: Patients and healthy donors did not differ in mean age, gender distribution, total cell number or subset yield. A total of roughly 100 million sorted cells were examined across all samples, and the number of cells per subset was strongly correlated with RNA yield. In the study, TCRB repertoires of sorted circulating CD4+ T cell subsets from recently diagnosed type 1 diabetes patients were compared with those of matched healthy donors. Naive and central memory subsets were obtained from all 30 or so donors, but regulatory and stem cell-like memory subsets were isolated from only 8 patients and roughly eight healthy donors.

From each donor, a single peripheral blood sample of around 120 mL on average was drawn into heparinised tubes. Using a panel that included CD45RO, CCR7, CD25, CD127, CD95 and CD27, naive, central memory, regulatory and stem cell-like memory CD4+ T cells were sorted on a BD FACSAria II. Every sorted population had a purity above 95%. PBMCs were isolated right away by Lymphoprep density gradient centrifugation and were stained directly, without culture. So that batch effects would be minimized, each experiment stained and sorted samples in pairs, pairing one healthy donor with one patient. The High Capacity cDNA Reverse Transcription Kit was used to reverse transcribe all of the isolated RNA, meaning that expressed TCRB transcripts were what got sequenced. Deep immunoSEQ sequencing was applied to naive, central memory and regulatory T cell samples, giving an average of about 3.8 million total reads per sample. Sorted cells were lysed in RLT buffer, and RNA was extracted using DNase-treated RNeasy Micro or Mini kits according to cell number. Each cell subset was processed separately to prevent cross-contamination, with patient and healthy donor samples processed together. Using the immunoSEQ multiplex PCR, TCRB sequences were amplified from cDNA into 87-bp fragments spanning the CDR3 region. Amplicons were sequenced on the Illumina HiSeq platform. On the study's bioinformatics: PCR bias was corrected computationally using synthetic template baselines, and reads within Hamming distance 2 were collapsed, with unmergeable singletons discarded. Reads were aligned to IMGT to assign V, D and J genes, CDR3 length, and insertions or deletions at six rearrangement sites. Clonotype counts were normalized to sorted cell number within each subset before computing true diversity and Gini coefficients with the tcR R package. The overlap coefficient, calculated on TCRB nucleotide sequences, was used to quantify repertoire sharing. Out-of-frame TCRB sequences from naive cells were analyzed as a proxy for the pre-selection repertoire. This immuneACCESS table, as held by TCRdb, lists in-frame sequences with V and J called but not all clones. Of the missing ones, under half trace to an unresolved V gene in checked studies; the others have no known cause. V, J and clone size reflect that table, while D and trimming were determined from the DNA. The sample yields 200,000 to 250,000 clones; roughly 17% were counted once. The ten largest clones capture approximately 0.086% of the sample.

Beyond this particular receptor, the publication reports: Because cDNA was sequenced instead of genomic DNA, activated cells with high expression could be over-represented, although the groups did not differ in activation or CD3 levels. Naive, central memory and regulatory TCRB repertoires appeared to be more similar among patients than among healthy donors. PCR might favor shorter templates, but patient and control samples were amplified and corrected together, so any skew would affect both groups equally. Only small numbers of individuals were included in the HLA sub-analyses, which left unresolved whether HLA type had any influence on TCRB rearrangement. In all four CD4+ subsets, TCRB CDR3 length was moderately but significantly shorter in type 1 diabetes patients. Patients with type 1 diabetes made fewer insertions and deleted more nucleotides at VDJ recombination sites, implying thymic rearrangement abnormalities.

V drops 6 bases and J drops 1 base, leaving 20 bases in between. Reading from cysteine to phenylalanine, the CDR3 counts 17 amino acids. Of the read, only the CDR3 DNA is kept; its 51 bases are in frame from base 1. For CDR1 and CDR2, the germline V gene (reference sequence) lists MNHEY and SMNVEV. The rearrangement combines TRBV27 with TRBJ2-3; no D gene call is confident. This TCR derives from a man aged 30-40 years with type 1 diabetes. Sequencing input: naive CD4+ T cells from blood. Read against the paper, the sample's cell subset or site label means: true naive CD4+ T cells. CDR3 loop: CASRSARSPVGTDTQYF. DNA sequence: TGTGCCAGCAGAAGTGCGAGGAGTCCCGTCGGCACAGATACGCAGTATTTT.